These 24 T cell receptor beta chains originate from one sample sequenced in a study of Ad26.COV2.S vaccination and SARS-CoV-2 variants. Noted treatment: roughly 18 received Ad26.COV2.S at low or high dose, single or two shots; five or six received placebo; per-sample allocation not given. Day 63 after the first vaccine or placebo injection was the time point for sampling. Clones were read by immunoSEQ multiplex PCR, and TCRdb kept only the in-frame ones, dropping some. Of 250,000 to 300,000 clones in the sample, roughly 86% were seen once. The input for sequencing was peripheral blood, taken in a trial of Ad26.COV2.S vaccine versus placebo. All receptors come from a person between 18 and 65 years old who received the Ad26.COV2.S COVID-19 vaccine or a placebo.

J is TRBJ2-3 and V is TRBV5-1; 8 bases map to TRBD1. V was clipped by 4 bases and J by 1 base; unmatched bases: 8. The CDR3 totals 16 residues. In germline, CDR1 is SGHRS, CDR2 YFSETQ. CDR3 protein: CASSLTGTGGTDTQYF. CDR3 bases: TGCGCCAGCAGCCTGACCGGGACAGGCGGCACAGATACGCAGTATTTT.

The rearrangement links TRBV10-2 to TRBJ2-6, with D possibly being TRBD1 (5 bases). The CDR3 spans 14 residues. CDR1 and CDR2 from the germline V gene are WSHSY and SAAADI. Trimming removed 4 bases from V and 4 bases from J, with 8 bases in between. The CDR3 spells CASSGGSGANVLTF. The CDR3 DNA sequence: TGCGCCAGCAGTGGGGGCTCCGGGGCCAACGTCCTGACTTTC.

This clone was observed once. This sequence joins TRBV7-6 and TRBJ2-5; D not certain. V was cut by 4 bases and J by 4 bases, with 4 bases left in between. The CDR3 extends over 11 amino acids. CDR1 and CDR2 (germline): SGHVS, FNYEAQ. In nucleotides, the CDR3 is TGTGCCAGCAGCTCCACAGAGACCCAGTACTTC. Translation gives CASSSTETQYF.

V usage is TRBV4-2 and J usage is TRBJ2-1; 7 positions agree with TRBD2. V lost 0 bases and J lost 3; bases outside the gene matches: 8. CDR1 is LGHNA, CDR2 YNFKEQ, per germline. CDR3 length: 17 amino acids. The CDR3, as DNA: TGTGCCAGCAGCCAAGAAGGGAGGGGAGTGTTCTACAATGAGCAGTTCTTC. It translates to CASSQEGRGVFYNEQFF.

V and J are TRBV13 and TRBJ2-1, with D perhaps TRBD2 (5 bases). This CDR3 is 12 amino acids long. Germline-derived CDR1 and CDR2 are PRHDT and FYEKMQ (reference sequence). Trimming left V 0 bases short and J 9 bases short, with 6 bases between. The CDR3 nucleotides are TGTGCCAGCAGCTTAGGTGAGGGTGAGCAGTTCTTC. This codes for CASSLGEGEQFF.

This chain joins TRBV3-1 (or the pseudogene TRBV3-2) and TRBJ1-2; 10 bases match TRBD1. With V trimmed by 3 bases and J by 4 bases, 5 bases remained unmatched. The CDR3 extends over 15 amino acids. The germline CDR1 and CDR2 sequences are LGHDT and YNNKEL (reference sequence). The CDR3 DNA is TGTGCCAGCAGCCAGGCGACAGGGGGCCCCTATGGCTACACCTTC. Translating it yields CASSQATGGPYGYTF.

The genes are TRBV2 and TRBJ2-7; D is unclear. This CDR3 has 12 residues. Trimming removed 6 bases at V and 5 bases at J, with 11 bases between. Germline-derived CDR1 and CDR2 are SNHLY and FYNNEI. The CDR3 spells CASSLSRNEQYF. The CDR3 DNA reads TGTGCCAGCAGCCTATCAAGAAACGAGCAGTACTTC.

The chain joins TRBV27 to TRBJ1-4; D not resolved. This CDR3 is built from 13 residues. The germline V gene has CDR1 MNHEY and CDR2 SMNVEV (reference sequence). Trimming shortened V by 7 bases and J by 8 bases, and 14 bases separated the two germline ends. In DNA form, the CDR3 reads TGTGCCAGCACCCCATCGGACGGCGAAAAACTGTTTTTT. The encoded protein is CASTPSDGEKLFF.

The chain combines TRBV7-2 with TRBJ2-5, with 9 nucleotides matching TRBD1. Germline trimming cut 4 bases from V and 5 bases from J; bases unmatched to any gene: 8. The CDR3 is made up of 15 amino acids. Germline CDR1 is SGHTA and CDR2 is FQGNSA. The CDR3 region is CASSYQQGARETQYF. The CDR3 coding sequence is TGTGCCAGCAGCTACCAACAGGGGGCGCGGGAGACCCAGTACTTC.

The chain recombines TRBV29-1 with TRBJ1-1, with 8 positions matching TRBD1. The germline gives CDR1 SQVTM, CDR2 ANQGSEA. The CDR3 has 11 amino acids. Losses at the gene ends were 4 bases for V and 10 bases for J; bases not matched to a gene: 5. The DNA for the CDR3 is TGCAGCGTTGGACAGGGGACGGGAGCTTTCTTT. Translated: CSVGQGTGAFF.

The chain employs TRBV6-5 and TRBJ1-6; D is uncertain. This CDR3 region has 13 residues. Trimming removed 0 bases from V and 5 bases from J, with 2 bases in between. Germline CDR1 and CDR2: MNHEY and SVGAGI. The CDR3 loop reads CASSYSDNSPLHF. The CDR3 DNA reads as TGTGCCAGCAGTTACTCGGATAATTCACCCCTCCACTTT.

The gene calls are TRBV7-2 and TRBJ1-4; possible D gene TRBD1, 6 bases. Trimming left V 3 bases short and J 7 bases short, with 12 bases between. CDR3 length: 14 amino acids. Germline V gene lookup returns CDR1 SGHTA and CDR2 FQGNSA. CDR3 in DNA: TGTGCCAGCAGCTTTCAGGGAGGGGGTGAAAAACTGTTTTTT. This codes for CASSFQGGGEKLFF. The full variable domain, rest sourced from reference TRBV7-2 and TRBJ1-4, is GAGVSQSPSNKVTEKGKDVELRCDPISGHTALYWYRQSLGQGLEFLIYFQGNSAPDKSGLPSDRFSAERTGGSVSTLTIQRTQQEDSAVYLCASSFQGGGEKLFFGSGTQLSVL.

The J gene is TRBJ2-7, the V gene TRBV5-1, with D maybe TRBD1 (5 bases). The CDR3 is made up of 13 amino acids. Trimming shortened V by 1 base and J by 0 bases, and 5 bases separated the two germline ends. CDR1 SGHRS and CDR2 YFSETQ come from the germline V gene. The CDR3 region is CASSLQGSYEQYF. CDR3 in DNA: TGCGCCAGCAGCTTGCAGGGCTCCTACGAGCAGTACTTC.

The rearrangement uses TRBV2 and TRBJ2-5; D gene uncertain. Trimming took 4 bases from V and 3 from J, leaving 12 bases between them. The CDR3 runs to 14 residues. Germline loops: CDR1 SNHLY, CDR2 FYNNEI. The CDR3 sequence: CASSGVAAKETQYF. DNA for the CDR3: TGTGCCAGCAGTGGAGTGGCAGCCAAAGAGACCCAGTACTTC.

The chain joins TRBV9 to TRBJ1-3; TRBD1 is a possible D gene (6 bases). The germline V gene has CDR1 SGDLS and CDR2 YYNGEE. V lost 0 bases, J lost 2 bases, and 12 bases lay in between. The CDR3 is made up of 16 amino acids. The CDR3 nucleotides read TGTGCCAGCAGCGTAGTCCCTGACAGGACTGGAAACACCATATATTTT. Its protein is CASSVVPDRTGNTIYF.

This clone was seen just once. The chain is built from TRBV7-8 and TRBJ2-6, with a tentative D call TRBD1 (5 bases). With 6 bases removed from V and 0 bases from J, the gap between germline ends came to 12 bases. The CDR3 is 16 amino acids. Germline lookup yields CDR1 SGHVS and CDR2 FQNEAQ. The CDR3 loop reads CASRFRVLSGANVLTF. In DNA, the CDR3 is TGTGCCAGCAGGTTCAGGGTCCTCTCTGGGGCCAACGTCCTGACTTTC.

This clone was seen only a few times. The chain joins TRBV11-2 to TRBJ1-4, with D possibly TRBD1 on 6 matching bases. V was cut by 3 bases and J by 14 bases, with 16 bases left in between. Germline CDR1 and CDR2: SGHAT and FQNNGV. There are 13 residues in the CDR3. DNA of the CDR3: TGTGCCAGCAGCTTTTCTCGCAGGGGCGACCTGTTTTTT. Translated: CASSFSRRGDLFF. Full variable domain (remainder filled in from reference TRBV11-2 and TRBJ1-4): EAGVAQSPRYKIIEKRQSVAFWCNPISGHATLYWYQQILGQGPKLLIQFQNNGVVDDSQLPKDRFSAERLKGVDSTLKIQPAKLEDSAVYLCASSFSRRGDLFFGSGTQLSVL.

The J gene is TRBJ2-2, the V gene TRBV7-2; TRBD2 matches at 9 bases. CDR1 and CDR2 (germline): SGHTA, FQGNSA. The V and J ends lost 5 bases and 0 bases, in that order; junction bases with no gene match: 4. This CDR3 has 16 amino acids. CDR3 nucleotide sequence: TGTGCCAGCAGCCCGCTAGCGGGAACGAACACCGGGGAGCTGTTTTTT. This translates into CASSPLAGTNTGELFF.

This chain joins TRBV11-2 and TRBJ2-2, with 9 bases identical to TRBD2. Trimming removed 3 bases from V and 4 bases from J; junction bases left unmatched: 15. The CDR3 has 19 residues. CDR1 and CDR2 (germline): SGHAT, FQNNGV. The CDR3 loop is CASSFAAGGPNPFTGELFF. The CDR3 nucleotides are TGTGCCAGCAGCTTTGCTGCGGGAGGGCCTAATCCATTCACCGGGGAGCTGTTTTTT.

This chain uses TRBV10-3 with TRBJ1-5; TRBD1 agrees at 8 bases. CDR1 is ENHRY, CDR2 SYGVKD, per germline. V gave up 0 bases and J gave up 4 bases; unmatched junction bases: 2. The CDR3 sequence is 15 residues long. The CDR3, as DNA: TGTGCCATCAGTGAGTCCCAGGGGGCTAATCAGCCCCAGCATTTT. This encodes CAISESQGANQPQHF.

This clone was counted only a few times. V gene TRBV7-6 combines with J gene TRBJ1-3; D gene uncertain. V was pared by 1 base and J by 0 bases, with 10 bases between. Germline V gene data show CDR1 as SGHVS and CDR2 as FNYEAQ. The CDR3 contains 16 residues. The chain's CDR3 is CASSLGSGSSGNTIYF. CDR3 in DNA: TGTGCCAGCAGCTTAGGTTCCGGGAGCTCTGGAAACACCATATATTTT.

This rearrangement joins TRBV30 to TRBJ1-1; 8 bases match TRBD1. The V gene end was trimmed by 3 bases and the J gene end by 5 bases; junction bases not matched to a gene: 8. Germline V gene lookup returns CDR1 GTSNPN and CDR2 SVGIG (reference sequence). The CDR3 has 14 residues. The CDR3 is CAWRVQGAGTEAFF. The CDR3, as DNA: TGTGCCTGGAGAGTCCAGGGGGCTGGTACTGAAGCTTTCTTT.

The rearrangement uses TRBV7-8 and TRBJ1-6; no clear D. Looked up from germline, CDR1 is SGHVS and CDR2 is FQNEAQ. The length of the CDR3 is 13 residues. Trimming left V 4 bases short and J 14 bases short, with 15 bases between. As DNA, the CDR3 is TGTGCCAGCAGCTCGGACCGGGGAGATGCCCTCCACTTT. Amino acid sequence: CASSSDRGDALHF.

The chain uses TRBV7-2 and TRBJ2-4; D is possibly TRBD1 (5 bases). Germline V CDR1 and CDR2: SGHTA, FQGNSA. The ends were cut back, 3 bases at V and 7 bases at J, with 16 bases in the middle. This CDR3 comprises 15 residues. CDR3 loop: CASSFFDSARNIQYF. CDR3 in DNA: TGTGCCAGCAGCTTCTTTGACAGCGCTAGGAACATTCAGTACTTC.